The sequence of this T cell receptor (beta chain) was determined in a study of response to subunit inactivated influenza vaccine. One entry per CDR3 protein results from TCRdb running MiXCR on the RT-PCR reads. This table holds more than 700,000 distinct CDR3 sequences, 21% found once. With V trimmed by 0 bases and J by 7 bases, 1 base remained unmatched. This CDR3 comprises 15 residues. CDR1 and CDR2 (germline): SGHTA, FQGTGA. The chain couples TRBV7-3 to TRBJ2-1, with 12 positions matching TRBD1. The sequence was collected from a man aged 50 or older who received an inactivated influenza vaccine. This specimen consisted of PBMCs from blood, obtained 4 to 6 days after vaccination. The CDR3 sequence is CASSLTGQGANEQFF. The DNA of the CDR3 is TGTGCCAGCAGCTTAACGGGACAGGGGGCAAATGAGCAGTTCTTC.